This entry describes one T cell receptor (beta chain). What it binds is unknown. The sample comes from a study of cytomegalovirus exposure and HLA in healthy donors. Study findings and constraints: In vitro, a few CMV-associated chains proved specific for CMV antigens. Reportedly, HLA-A and HLA-B alleles of most subjects were accurately predicted from TCR beta.

This CDR3 spans 13 amino acids. V lost 1 base and J lost 1, with 6 bases in between. Germline V gene sequence: CDR1 SGHRS, CDR2 YFSETQ. 13 Jbeta primers and 60 Vbeta primers were used for the PCR. Profiled with immunoSEQ multiplex PCR; TCRdb holds only in-frame clones, not every one. Of some 130,000 clones listed, over 60% are singletons. V and J are TRBV5-1 and TRBJ2-7; unclear D gene. Sequences were obtained from PBMCs. The origin of this receptor is a woman aged 55-69 years in good health and CMV-seronegative. CDR3 bases: TGCGCCAGCAGCTTGCCGGAGTCCTACGAGCAGTACTTC. Its translation: CASSLPESYEQYF.